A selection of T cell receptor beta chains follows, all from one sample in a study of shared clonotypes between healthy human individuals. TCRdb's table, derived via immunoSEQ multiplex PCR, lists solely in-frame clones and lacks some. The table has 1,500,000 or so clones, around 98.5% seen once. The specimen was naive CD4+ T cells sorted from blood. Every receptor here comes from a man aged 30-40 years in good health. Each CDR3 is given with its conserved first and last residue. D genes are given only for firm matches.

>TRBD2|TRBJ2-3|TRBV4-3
TGCGCCAGCAGCCAAGATGCTAGCGGGAGACCTAGCACAGATACGCAGTATTTT
CASSQDASGRPSTDTQYF
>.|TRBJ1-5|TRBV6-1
TGTGCCAGCAGTGAAACCGGATTTAAAGGGCTAATAAATCAGCCCCAGCATTTT
CASSETGFKGLINQPQHF
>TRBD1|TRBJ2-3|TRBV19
TGTGCCAGTAGTAGAGGACAGGTCCTAGGCACAGATACGCAGTATTTT
CASSRGQVLGTDTQYF
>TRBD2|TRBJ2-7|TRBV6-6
TGTGCCAGCCTCCTAGCGGGAGGGGACGAGCAGTACTTC
CASLLAGGDEQYF
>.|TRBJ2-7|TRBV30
TGTGCCTGGAGTCGGGGAATAACCTACGAGCAGTACTTC
CAWSRGITYEQYF
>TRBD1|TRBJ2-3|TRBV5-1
TGCGCCAGCAGCACCACAGGGGGCACAGATACGCAGTATTTT
CASSTTGGTDTQYF
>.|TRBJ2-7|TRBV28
TGTGGCAGTCGGGCGGGGTCTATCTACGAGCAGTACTTC
CGSRAGSIYEQYF
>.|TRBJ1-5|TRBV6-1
TGTGCCAGCAGTGATGGGCGGAACAATCAGCCCCAGCATTTT
CASSDGRNNQPQHF
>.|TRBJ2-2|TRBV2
TGTGCCAGCACCTCCCACCACACCGGGGAGCTGTTTTTT
CASTSHHTGELFF
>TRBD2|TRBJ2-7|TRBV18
TGTGCCAGCTCACCACCGGGGGGGTACTCCTACGAGCAGTACTTC
CASSPPGGYSYEQYF
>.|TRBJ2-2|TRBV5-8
TGTGCCAGCAGCCTAGCTGGCGGGACGTTCAACGGGGAGCTGTTTTTT
CASSLAGGTFNGELFF
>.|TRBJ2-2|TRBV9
TGTGCCAGCAGCGTAGCTCAGGGGTGGACCGGGGAGCTGTTTTTT
CASSVAQGWTGELFF
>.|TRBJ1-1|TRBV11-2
TGTGCCAGCAGCTTAGAAGGCAGCCTTAACACTGAAGCTTTCTTT
CASSLEGSLNTEAFF
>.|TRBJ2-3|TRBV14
TGTGCCAGCAGCCAAGTTCCCACACGCACAGATACGCAGTATTTT
CASSQVPTRTDTQYF
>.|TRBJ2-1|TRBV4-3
TGCGCCAGCAGCCTACTAGCCGGGACTCAGGGCTACAATGAGCAGTTCTTC
CASSLLAGTQGYNEQFF
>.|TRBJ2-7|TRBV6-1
TGTGCCAGCAAGGACTACGAGCAGTACTTC
CASKDYEQYF
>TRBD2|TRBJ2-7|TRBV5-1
TGCGCCAGCAGCCCGACTAGCGTCTCCTACGAGCAGTACTTC
CASSPTSVSYEQYF